These T cell receptor beta chains were read from a single sample in a study of PD-L1 blockade in urothelial cancer. Repertoires were generated with immunoSEQ multiplex PCR, while TCRdb's copy carries only in-frame clones and drops some. Of more than 85,000 clones in the sample, roughly nine tenths were seen once. The sample consisted of PBMCs, taken around atezolizumab (anti-PD-L1) treatment. The receptors derive from a woman aged 80 or older with urothelial cancer. The CDR3 runs from the conserved cysteine through the conserved F or W. Each record gives: clone size, V gene, D gene, J gene, CDR3 protein, CDR3 DNA. The D gene is left open where the match is weak. Size is stated for part of the rows, as once, few or many counts, or as a class when the clone is expanded.

-	TRBV7-8	-	TRBJ1-4	CASSLDTGLQLFF	TGTGCCAGCAGCTTAGACACGGGACTTCAACTGTTTTTT
-	TRBV6-4	TRBD2	TRBJ2-3	CASSGLAGNTDTQYF	TGTGCCAGCAGCGGACTAGCGGGGAACACAGATACGCAGTATTTT
-	TRBV2	-	TRBJ1-3	CASSEGQRGNTIYF	TGTGCCAGCAGTGAAGGGCAGCGTGGAAACACCATATATTTT
-	TRBV4-1	-	TRBJ2-1	CASSQGGASSYNEQFF	TGCGCCAGCAGCCAAGGCGGGGCGAGCTCCTACAATGAGCAGTTCTTC
-	TRBV6-1	-	TRBJ2-1	CASRTSEGYNEQFF	TGTGCCAGCAGGACGAGTGAGGGTTACAATGAGCAGTTCTTC
once	TRBV9	-	TRBJ2-1	CASSVEVSYGTFEQFF	TGTGCCAGCAGCGTAGAAGTTTCCTACGGGACATTTGAGCAGTTCTTC
-	TRBV4-2	TRBD1	TRBJ1-2	CASSQATAGGFGGYTF	TGTGCCAGCAGCCAAGCAACGGCAGGGGGCTTCGGAGGCTACACCTTC
-	TRBV25-1	-	TRBJ2-3	CASRGGPDTQYF	TGTGCCAGCAGGGGAGGACCAGATACGCAGTATTTT
-	TRBV6-5	-	TRBJ2-7	CASSYSIQSEQYF	TGTGCCAGCAGTTACTCGATACAAAGTGAGCAGTACTTC
once	TRBV27	TRBD2	TRBJ2-5	CASSLLAGATETQYF	TGTGCCAGCAGTTTACTAGCGGGAGCTACGGAGACCCAGTACTTC
-	TRBV28	-	TRBJ2-7	CASSSSGASSYEQYF	TGTGCCAGCAGCTCAAGCGGCGCGAGCTCCTACGAGCAGTACTTC
-	TRBV19	TRBD1	TRBJ1-4	CASSTNLDRVRHEKLFF	TGTGCCAGTAGTACCAACCTGGACAGGGTGCGACATGAAAAACTGTTTTTT
-	TRBV18	TRBD1	TRBJ1-4	CASSPQGAKGEKLFF	TGTGCCAGCTCACCACAGGGGGCGAAAGGTGAAAAACTGTTTTTT
-	TRBV4-2	TRBD2	TRBJ2-7	CASSQDRGTSVYEQYF	TGTGCCAGCAGCCAAGATCGTGGGACTAGCGTCTACGAGCAGTACTTC
-	TRBV5-4	-	TRBJ1-1	CASKVLTGDTEAFF	TGTGCCAGCAAAGTTCTTACGGGTGACACTGAAGCTTTCTTT